These 16 T cell receptor beta chains came from one sample sequenced in a study of CD8+CD57+ T cells in acquired aplastic anemia. Investigators profiled TCR beta VDJ and CDR3 from genomic DNA template. One entry per CDR3 protein, called by TCRdb with MiXCR from the reads. This sample has approximately 200,000 distinct CDR3 sequences; less than 65% occur once, and the top ten carry 46%. Sequenced material: sorted CD4+, CD8+, or CD8+CD57+ T cells (not recorded which) from PBMCs. The receptors originated from a human donor with severe aplastic anemia or a healthy control (not recorded which).

This clonotype was picked up many times. The CDR3 coding sequence is TGTGCCAGCAGTTTGGGACACCTGGATGGCTACACCTTC. Its protein is CASSLGHLDGYTF. This chain connects TRBV6-5 to TRBJ1-2; D might be TRBD1 (6 bases). The ends were cut back, 4 bases at V and 6 bases at J, with 12 bases in the middle. Germline V CDR1 and CDR2: MNHEY, SVGAGI. The CDR3 is 13 residues long.

This clonotype was observed at least ten times. The rearrangement links TRBV4-3 to TRBJ1-6, with TRBD1 identical over 7 bases. CDR1 is LGHNA and CDR2 is YSLEER in the germline V gene. Germline trimming cut 1 base from V and 3 bases from J; bases unmatched to any gene: 21. This CDR3 spans 22 amino acids. CDR3 sequence reads: CASSQVYQMGQSPSFYNSPLHF. The CDR3 coding sequence is TGCGCCAGCAGCCAAGTTTATCAAATGGGACAGAGTCCCTCTTTCTATAATTCACCCCTCCACTTT.

The rearrangement links TRBV29-1 to TRBJ2-3; unclear D gene. V shed 4 bases and J shed 4 bases, with 6 bases lying between them. Germline V gene sequence: CDR1 SQVTM, CDR2 ANQGSEA. CDR3 length: 11 residues. CDR3 in DNA: TGCAGCGTTGGTGAGTCAGATACGCAGTATTTT. Its translation is CSVGESDTQYF.

The gene calls are TRBV2 and TRBJ2-1, with D maybe TRBD1 (6 bases). Germline loops: CDR1 SNHLY, CDR2 FYNNEI. The V end lost 9 bases, the J end lost 0 bases, and 12 bases lay between the germline ends. The CDR3 loop spans 14 amino acids. In nucleotides, the CDR3 is TGTGCCAGACAGGGCACGAGCTCCTACAATGAGCAGTTCTTC. Protein sequence: CARQGTSSYNEQFF.

The chain is built from TRBV19 and TRBJ1-5; D call uncertain. This CDR3 has 14 amino acids. Between the trimmed V and J ends, which lost 6 bases and 9 bases, there was a span of 18 bases. Looked up from germline, CDR1 is LNHDA and CDR2 is SQIVND (reference sequence). The CDR3 DNA reads TGTGCCAGTAGCCTCGAGGGCCTCGTCCGGCCCCAGCATTTT. It codes for CASSLEGLVRPQHF. The whole variable domain, filled in from reference TRBV19 and TRBJ1-5, reads DGGITQSPKYLFRKEGQNVTLSCEQNLNHDAMYWYRQDPGQGLRLIYYSQIVNDFQKGDIAEGYSVSREKKESFPLTVTSAQKNPTAFYLCASSLEGLVRPQHFGDGTRLSIL.

The chain couples TRBV7-2 to TRBJ2-5; D might be TRBD1 or TRBD2, each matching 5 bases. Germline V gene data show CDR1 as SGHTA and CDR2 as FQGNSA. The CDR3 sequence is 18 residues long. V lost 6 bases to trimming and J lost 4 bases, with 27 bases between them. CDR3 sequence (DNA): TGTGCCAGCAGGGATAGAGGGGCCGCCACCGGGGAAGGAGAGACCCAGTACTTC. Translating gives CASRDRGAATGEGETQYF.

This clonotype was counted many times. This chain joins TRBV7-9 and TRBJ2-5, with 9 positions matching TRBD1. The J segment lost 5 bases and the V segment lost 3 bases, leaving 4 bases of the junction unmatched. Per the germline V gene, CDR1 is SEHNR and CDR2 is FQNEAQ (reference sequence). The CDR3 is 14 amino acids. In DNA, the CDR3 is TGTGCCAGCAGCTTTGGGACAGGGTGGGAGACCCAGTACTTC. Amino acid sequence: CASSFGTGWETQYF.

The chain couples TRBV29-1 to TRBJ2-7; the D is unclear. The germline gives CDR1 SQVTM, CDR2 ANQGSEA. V was shortened by 1 base and J by 1 base, with 8 bases between the two germline ends. The CDR3 runs to 13 residues. The CDR3 DNA sequence: TGCAGCGTTGAAGGGGCGCCTTCCTACGAGCAGTACTTC. Translated, it gives CSVEGAPSYEQYF.

This rearrangement joins TRBV19 to TRBJ1-6; 10 nucleotides align to TRBD1. The CDR3 covers 16 residues. In germline, CDR1 is LNHDA, CDR2 SQIVND (reference sequence). Trimming at V came to 5 bases and at J to 5 bases, leaving 6 bases not matched to a gene. In DNA form, the CDR3 reads TGTGCCAGTAGTCCGACGACAGGGGGCAATAATTCACCCCTCCACTTT. This gives the protein CASSPTTGGNNSPLHF.

This chain uses TRBV12-3 or TRBV12-4 with TRBJ1-5, with D tentatively TRBD1 (5 bases). V was cut by 5 bases and J by 4 bases, with 9 bases left in between. The CDR3 totals 13 residues. CDR3 DNA sequence: TGTGCCAGCAGTCAGGGAGGAAATCAGCCCCAGCATTTT. As protein: CASSQGGNQPQHF.

The gene calls are TRBV12-3 or TRBV12-4 and TRBJ2-1, with D unclear. V was trimmed by 0 bases and J by 7 bases, leaving 13 bases between them. The CDR3 covers 15 residues. Here the CDR3 DNA reads TGTGCCAGCAGTTTAGCCCTAGTCGTGGGGAATGAGCAGTTCTTC. It codes for CASSLALVVGNEQFF.

This clonotype was seen more than once but under ten times. In DNA, the CDR3 is TGTGCCAGCAGCGGGACAGGGACCCAGTACTTC. It specifies CASSGTGTQYF. V is TRBV5-4 and J is TRBJ2-5, with 8 bases that match TRBD1. CDR1 is SGHNT and CDR2 is YYREEE in the germline V gene (reference sequence). V shed 4 bases, J shed 7 bases, and the junction held 0 bases outside the gene matches. The CDR3 loop spans 11 amino acids.

There are a few counts of this clonotype. CDR3 residues: CASSGGTVEGYTF. DNA of the CDR3: TGCGCCAGCAGTGGTGGGACAGTGGAAGGCTACACCTTC. V usage is TRBV10-1 and J usage is TRBJ1-2; 7 bases align to TRBD1. The CDR3 totals 13 residues. Trimming removed 4 bases from V and 8 bases from J; junction bases left unmatched: 7. CDR1 is WNHNN and CDR2 is SYGVQD in the germline V gene (reference sequence).

The gene calls are TRBV10-1 and TRBJ2-7; perhaps TRBD2 as D (6 bases). V was cut by 6 bases and J by 2 bases, with 23 bases left in between. CDR3 length: 17 residues. Germline V CDR1 and CDR2: WNHNN, SYGVQD (reference sequence). DNA for the CDR3: TGCGCCAGCAGATTAAGAAAGGCTAGCGCCCCCACCTACGAGCAGTACTTC. Its protein product is CASRLRKASAPTYEQYF.

The chain links TRBV2 to TRBJ1-2; 7 positions match TRBD1. The CDR3 covers 14 residues. V gave up 8 bases and J gave up 4 bases; unmatched junction bases: 10. From germline, CDR1 is SNHLY and CDR2 FYNNEI. The CDR3 nucleotides are TGTGCCAGCCCAGCAGGGCAGGGGGGCTATGGCTACACCTTC. Translation gives CASPAGQGGYGYTF.

This chain connects TRBV7-9 to TRBJ2-2; possibly TRBD1 for D (6 bases). The CDR3 covers 15 residues. CDR1 is SEHNR, CDR2 FQNEAQ, per germline (reference sequence). V was clipped by 7 bases and J by 1 base, with 13 bases between them. CDR3 in DNA: TGTGCCAGCAACGAGATGACAGGGAACACCGGGGAGCTGTTTTTT. Its protein is CASNEMTGNTGELFF.